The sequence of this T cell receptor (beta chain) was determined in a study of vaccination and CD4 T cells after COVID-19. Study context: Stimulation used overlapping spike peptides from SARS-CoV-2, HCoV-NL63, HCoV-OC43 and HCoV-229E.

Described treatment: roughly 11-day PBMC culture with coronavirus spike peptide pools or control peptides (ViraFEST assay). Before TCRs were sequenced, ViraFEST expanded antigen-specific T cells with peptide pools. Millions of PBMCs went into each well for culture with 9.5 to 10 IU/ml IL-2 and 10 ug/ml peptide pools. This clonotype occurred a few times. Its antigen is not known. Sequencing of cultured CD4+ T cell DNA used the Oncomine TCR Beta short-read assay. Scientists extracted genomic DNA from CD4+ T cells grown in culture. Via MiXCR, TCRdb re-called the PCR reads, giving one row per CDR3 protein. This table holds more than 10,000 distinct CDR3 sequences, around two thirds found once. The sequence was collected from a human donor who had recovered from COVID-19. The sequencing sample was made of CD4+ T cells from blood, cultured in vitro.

The chain's CDR3 is CASSLGQGSNQPQHF. The CDR3 DNA is TGTGCCAGCAGTTTGGGACAGGGCAGCAATCAGCCCCAGCATTTT. The chain uses TRBV28 and TRBJ1-5; 9 positions agree with TRBD1. V shed 3 bases, J shed 1 base, and the junction held 1 base outside the gene matches. The germline CDR1 and CDR2 sequences are MDHEN and SYDVKM. The CDR3 loop spans 15 amino acids.